This record covers a single TCR beta chain. Trimming removed 4 bases from V and 3 bases from J, with 3 bases in between. The CDR3 runs 11 residues. The germline gives CDR1 SGHVS, CDR2 FQNEAQ. The data were obtained in a study of T cell changes during pregnancy in multiple sclerosis. Clones were sequenced by immunoSEQ multiplex PCR, and TCRdb holds only the in-frame ones, with some missing. The profile shows nearly 60,000 clones, 91% of them singletons. The chain uses TRBV7-8 and TRBJ1-1, with no clear D. Source: CD4+ T cells from peripheral blood mononuclear cells, taken after pregnancy. This clonotype was obtained from a female donor in good health, enrolled as a control in a pregnancy study. The CDR3 loop is CASSSDTEAFF. The CDR3, as DNA: TGTGCCAGCAGCTCCGACACTGAAGCTTTCTTT.